The entry that follows covers one TCR beta chain sequence. Trimming took off 5 bases at V and 3 bases at J, with 8 bases between the two ends. Germline CDR1 reads LNHDA; CDR2 reads SQIVND (reference sequence). The CDR3 spans 12 residues. Assay used: immunoSEQ multiplex PCR; TCRdb lists only in-frame clones, some missing. This sample yields around 250,000 clones, of which 85% to 90% are seen a single time; roughly 2% belongs to the top ten. The sample is drawn from a study of blood T cell repertoires in COVID-19. Study information: The United States, Italy and Spain supplied acute and convalescent COVID-19 samples.

This chain connects TRBV19 to TRBJ2-7; D possibly corresponds to TRBD2 (5 bases). The sample comprised peripheral blood. The origin of this receptor is an older woman with COVID-19, enrolled during active disease. The CDR3 sequence is CASSSGGYEQYF. CDR3 bases: TGTGCCAGTAGTTCAGGAGGCTACGAGCAGTACTTC.